The 7 T cell receptor beta chains in this list originate from one sample, sequenced in a study of T cell repertoires in cytomegalovirus infection. TCRdb independently ran MiXCR on the reads; one entry per CDR3 protein. The data contain about 530,000 distinct CDR3 sequences, about a quarter of them singletons. Sequenced sample: PBMCs. The receptors originated from a human donor in good health (CMV status not recorded). Some clones in this sample may be carry-over from other donors' samples.

The chain carries TRBV11-1 and TRBJ2-5, with D unresolved. The V end was cut by 0 bases, the J end by 3 bases, with 14 bases between. The CDR3 sequence is 16 residues long. The germline V gene encodes CDR1 SGHAT and CDR2 FQDESV (reference sequence). The CDR3 DNA reads TGTGCCAGCAGCTTAGCGTACTCCGGGCAGGAAGAGACCCAGTACTTC. Translating it yields CASSLAYSGQEETQYF.

This clonotype was counted a few times. J is TRBJ2-7 and V is TRBV28; 10 nucleotides line up with TRBD1. From germline, CDR1 is MDHEN and CDR2 SYDVKM. J was trimmed by 4 bases and V by 3 bases; bases with no gene match: 12. The CDR3 spans 17 residues. CDR3 protein: CASSFWGGDRGTYEQYF. DNA of the CDR3: TGTGCCAGCAGTTTTTGGGGTGGGGACAGGGGTACATACGAGCAGTACTTC.

This clonotype showed up just a few times. The chain combines TRBV19 with TRBJ1-5; D not resolved. V was pared by 4 bases and J by 8 bases, with 12 bases between. Germline V gives CDR1 LNHDA, CDR2 SQIVND (reference sequence). This CDR3 has 13 amino acids. Written as DNA, the CDR3 is TGTGCCAGTAGTACGTCCCGGACCGAGCCCCAGCATTTT. Protein: CASSTSRTEPQHF.

This clonotype was detected only a few times. This chain joins TRBV7-2 and TRBJ2-2; the D is unclear. The CDR3 consists of 13 residues. CDR1 is SGHTA, CDR2 FQGNSA, per germline. The V gene lost 10 bases and the J gene lost 3 bases, with 12 bases spanning the gap. The CDR3 sequence is CATAPEYTGELFF. The CDR3 nucleotides are TGTGCCACCGCTCCCGAATACACCGGGGAGCTGTTTTTT.

This clonotype was seen only a few times. The chain carries TRBV5-4 and TRBJ2-5; TRBD2 matches at 12 bases. The CDR3 sequence is 15 residues long. Trimming took 0 bases from V and 5 from J; bases not matched to a gene: 2. Looked up from germline, CDR1 is SGHNT and CDR2 is YYREEE (reference sequence). CDR3 in DNA: TGTGCCAGCAGCTTGGGGACTAGCGGGACGGAGACCCAGTACTTC. Translating gives CASSLGTSGTETQYF.

This CDR3 is CASRFGSTPSYNEQFF. CDR3 nucleotides: TGTGCCAGCAGATTTGGTAGCACCCCGTCCTACAATGAGCAGTTCTTC. The chain carries TRBV27 and TRBJ2-1; D uncertain. V gave up 6 bases and J gave up 1 base, with 16 bases separating them. CDR1 and CDR2 (germline): MNHEY, SMNVEV (reference sequence). The length of the CDR3 is 16 residues.

This chain links TRBV29-1 with TRBJ1-4; TRBD1 agrees at 8 bases. Germline CDR1 and CDR2: SQVTM and ANQGSEA. J was trimmed by 3 bases and V by 4 bases; bases with no gene match: 1. This CDR3 has 13 amino acids. CDR3 in amino acids: CSVATGANEKLFF. CDR3 DNA sequence: TGCAGCGTTGCGACAGGGGCTAATGAAAAACTGTTTTTT.